Below are 6 T cell receptor beta chains sequenced from a single sample in a study of cytomegalovirus exposure and HLA in healthy donors. It was with 60 Vbeta and 13 Jbeta primers that the PCR ran. TCRdb keeps only in-frame clones here, not all; method: immunoSEQ multiplex PCR. This table holds about 88,000 clones, around 90% found once. The sample taken for sequencing was PBMCs. These TCRs come from a young man in good health and CMV-seronegative.

The chain combines TRBV7-2 with TRBJ2-5; 7 bases are a match to TRBD2. The J call is doubtful: the DNA matches TRBJ2-7 better. Germline V gene data show CDR1 as SGHTA and CDR2 as FQGNSA. There are 19 residues in the CDR3. Written as DNA, the CDR3 is TGTGCCAGCAGCACCAAAAGAAGCGGGGTCGTCGCACTTTGGGACGAGCAGTACTTC. Translation: CASSTKRSGVVALWDEQYF.

The chain uses TRBV7-8 and TRBJ1-5, with a weak D call TRBD1 (6 bases). Between the trimmed V and J ends, which lost 2 bases and 3 bases, there was a span of 17 bases. The CDR3 has 17 residues. Germline CDR1 is SGHVS and CDR2 is FQNEAQ. This CDR3 is CASSLMVGAWNNQPQHF. DNA for the CDR3: TGTGCCAGCAGCTTAATGGTGGGGGCTTGGAACAATCAGCCCCAGCATTTT. The variable domain in full, with the rest retrieved from reference TRBV7-8 and TRBJ1-5, is GAGVSQSPRYKVAKRGQDVALRCDPISGHVSLFWYQQALGQGPEFLTYFQNEAQLDKSGLPSDRFFAERPEGSVSTLKIQRTQQEDSAVYLCASSLMVGAWNNQPQHFGDGTRLSIL.

The V gene is TRBV5-4, the J gene TRBJ1-4; TRBD1 matches at 7 bases. This CDR3 is built from 14 residues. Losses at the gene ends were 1 base for V and 8 bases for J; bases not matched to a gene: 5. CDR1 and CDR2 (germline): SGHNT, YYREEE (reference sequence). CDR3 residues: CASSLTGEGEKLFF. CDR3 in DNA: TGTGCCAGCAGCTTGACAGGGGAAGGAGAAAAACTGTTTTTT.

V gene TRBV7-2 combines with J gene TRBJ2-7; 10 positions agree with TRBD2. CDR3 length: 16 amino acids. V shed 4 bases, J shed 7 bases, and the junction held 13 bases outside the gene matches. Per the germline V gene, CDR1 is SGHTA and CDR2 is FQGNSA. The CDR3 bases are TGTGCCAGCAGCTACATAGCGGGAGGTCCCTCTAGGGAGCAGTACTTC. Its translation is CASSYIAGGPSREQYF.

In regard to this clone: The junction and the germline gene differ at one end; a read error may be behind it. The chain has TRBV7-9 and TRBJ2-5, with 7 bases fitting TRBD1. The CDR3 has 16 residues. Germline loops: CDR1 SEHNR, CDR2 FQNEAQ (reference sequence). Here the CDR3 DNA reads TGTTCCAGCAGCCCGCCGCCTGCAGGGGGATTGGAGACCCAGTACTTC. Translation gives CSSSPPPAGGLETQYF.

The chain joins TRBV6-1 to TRBJ2-1, with a tentative D call TRBD1 (7 bases). The germline V and J ends were trimmed by 0 bases and 5 bases, with 23 bases remaining between them. Germline CDR1 and CDR2: MNHNS and SASEGT. The CDR3 runs 19 residues. The CDR3 region has the DNA TGTGCCAGCAGTGAAGCGCTGAGGGCGACAGGGAGGTCTGACAATGAGCAGTTCTTC. Encoded protein: CASSEALRATGRSDNEQFF.